This record concerns one T cell receptor (beta chain) sequence. Template material for amplifying TCR beta CDR3 regions consisted of RNA transcripts. In the first-round RT-PCR of the TCR CDR3, the HTBI primer set was used. TCRdb re-analysed the multiplex PCR reads in MiXCR, keeping a single row per CDR3 protein. Of hundreds of thousands of distinct CDR3 sequences listed, roughly 14% were seen once; the top ten hold around 4.5%. This sample was included in a study of T cells in Graves' hyperthyroidism and ophthalmopathy. Germline CDR1 is SGHTA and CDR2 is FQGNSA. With 2 bases clipped from V and 3 bases from J, the junction kept 3 bases outside the gene matches. The CDR3 is made up of 14 amino acids.

The TCR was taken from a woman aged 40 to 50 with Graves' ophthalmopathy. The chain carries TRBV7-2 and TRBJ2-7, with 8 bases lining up with TRBD2. Sequencing was performed on blood. Written as DNA, the CDR3 is TGTGCCAGCAGCTTACGGGAGGGTGGCTACGAGCAGTACTTC. It is translated as CASSLREGGYEQYF.